The entry that follows covers one T cell receptor beta chain sequence. Its antigen is not known. This sample is part of a study of cytomegalovirus exposure and HLA in healthy donors. The wider study: The early release's HLA-typed donors yielded some 85 million unique TCRs.

13 Jbeta primers and 60 Vbeta primers were used for the PCR. Some clones are missing from TCRdb's copy, which holds only in-frame ones; the method was immunoSEQ multiplex PCR. This table holds approximately 150,000 clones, about four fifths found once. The germline gives CDR1 WSHSY, CDR2 SAAADI. V shed 6 bases and J shed 4 bases, with 15 bases lying between them. This CDR3 has 15 amino acids. Study-level points and caveats: Later work found most CMV-associated TCR beta chains apparently HLA-restricted.

The V gene is TRBV10-2, the J gene TRBJ2-2, with D unclear. The specimen was PBMCs. The sequence derives from a woman aged 50 to 65 in good health and CMV-seronegative. The CDR3 region is CASRAAESGTGELFF. CDR3 sequence (DNA): TGCGCCAGCAGGGCCGCGGAGTCGGGCACCGGGGAGCTGTTTTTT.